Each of the 10 T cell receptor beta chains below was sequenced from the same sample in a study of PD-1 blockade in classical Hodgkin lymphoma. The protocol was immunoSEQ multiplex PCR, while the TCRdb copy is restricted to in-frame clones and leaves out a portion. This table holds nearly 60,000 clones, more than 85% found once. Each patient experienced a relapse that followed autologous stem cell transplantation, and brentuximab vedotin exposure varied. The sequences come from peripheral blood mononuclear cells (PBMCs), collected before the second cycle of nivolumab. The receptor set was obtained from a human donor with classical Hodgkin lymphoma.

The chain couples TRBV27 to TRBJ1-3, with D perhaps TRBD1 (6 bases). Germline loops: CDR1 MNHEY, CDR2 SMNVEV (reference sequence). V was cut by 3 bases and J by 8 bases, with 11 bases left in between. The CDR3 loop spans 13 amino acids. The CDR3 DNA sequence: TGTGCCAGCAGTTTGATACAGGGAGACACCATATATTTT. It yields the protein CASSLIQGDTIYF.

The count of this clone is one. This chain's CDR3 is CASSLYGIIGVAGELFF. CDR3 nucleotides: TGTGCCAGCAGTTTATATGGCATCATAGGAGTTGCCGGGGAGCTGTTTTTT. The chain employs TRBV27 and TRBJ2-2; D unresolved. The CDR3 length is 17 residues. Germline V gives CDR1 MNHEY, CDR2 SMNVEV (reference sequence). The V gene lost 1 base and the J gene lost 6 bases, with 18 bases spanning the gap.

The chain recombines TRBV14 with TRBJ2-6; possibly TRBD1 for D (6 bases). CDR1 SGHDN and CDR2 FVKESK come from the germline V gene. The V end was cut by 6 bases, the J end by 2 bases, with 11 bases between. The CDR3 consists of 15 residues. The CDR3 nucleotides are TGTGCCAGCAGTTTTACAGGGACTGGGGCCAACGTCCTGACTTTC. This codes for CASSFTGTGANVLTF.

This chain joins TRBV7-2 and TRBJ2-1, with D tentatively TRBD2 (6 bases). This CDR3 has 15 residues. CDR1 and CDR2 from the germline V gene are SGHTA and FQGNSA. V lost 0 bases and J 4 bases, leaving 10 bases between the germline ends. CDR3 amino acids: CASSLASGGYNEQFF. For the CDR3, the DNA is TGTGCCAGCAGCTTAGCTAGTGGGGGGTACAATGAGCAGTTCTTC.

The rearrangement uses TRBV11-1 and TRBJ2-3, with TRBD2 matching over 7 bases. Germline loops: CDR1 SGHAT, CDR2 FQDESV (reference sequence). The trim removed 4 bases at V and 2 bases at J, leaving 6 bases unmatched. CDR3 length: 15 residues. CDR3 nucleotides: TGTGCCAGCAGCTCGAGCGGGACTTTCACAGATACGCAGTATTTT. Translation gives CASSSSGTFTDTQYF.

The chain carries TRBV27 and TRBJ1-1, with D tentatively TRBD1 (5 bases). Trimming removed 8 bases at V and 0 bases at J, with 10 bases between. CDR1 is MNHEY and CDR2 is SMNVEV in the germline V gene (reference sequence). The CDR3 length is 13 residues. The CDR3 spells CASRDFMNTEAFF. Here the CDR3 DNA reads TGTGCCAGCCGGGACTTCATGAACACTGAAGCTTTCTTT.

As DNA, the CDR3 is TGCAGCGCCCAGACAGGGTTGGAGACCCAGTACTTC. Residues: CSAQTGLETQYF. The chain recombines TRBV29-1 with TRBJ2-5; 7 bases line up with TRBD1. This CDR3 is built from 12 residues. Trimming cost V 7 bases and J 5 bases; bases outside gene matches: 7. Germline V gene sequence: CDR1 SQVTM, CDR2 ANQGSEA. The full variable domain, rest sourced from reference TRBV29-1 and TRBJ2-5, is SAVISQKPSRDICQRGTSLTIQCQVDSQVTMMFWYRQQPGQSLTLIATANQGSEATYESGFVIDKFPISRPNLTFSTLTVSNMSPEDSSIYLCSAQTGLETQYFGPGTRLLVL.

This rearrangement joins TRBV4-3 to TRBJ2-7, with 8 bases identical to TRBD1. The V gene end was trimmed by 3 bases and the J gene end by 2 bases; junction bases not matched to a gene: 12. The germline gives CDR1 LGHNA, CDR2 YSLEER. The CDR3 spans 17 residues. The CDR3 here is CASSQSYFRQGPYEQYF. DNA for the CDR3: TGCGCCAGCAGCCAGTCCTACTTCCGACAGGGGCCCTACGAGCAGTACTTC.

The chain has TRBV7-7 and TRBJ2-5; D may correspond to TRBD1 or TRBD2 (5 bases each). Trimming stripped 4 bases from V and 2 bases from J, with 17 bases between. The length of the CDR3 is 16 residues. CDR1 is SSHAT and CDR2 is FNYEAQ in the germline V gene (reference sequence). CDR3 loop: CASSSLPTGLQETQYF. The CDR3, as DNA: TGTGCCAGCAGCTCGCTCCCCACGGGGCTTCAAGAGACCCAGTACTTC.

The chain is built from TRBV7-9 and TRBJ2-3, with a tentative D call TRBD2 (5 bases). Per germline, CDR1 SEHNR and CDR2 FQNEAQ (reference sequence). Trimming took 7 bases from V and 4 from J, leaving 27 bases between them. CDR3 length: 18 amino acids. Here the CDR3 DNA reads TGTGCCAGCACCACTAGAGAGGTGGACCCGAAGGGCCCAGATACGCAGTATTTT. Its protein is CASTTREVDPKGPDTQYF.